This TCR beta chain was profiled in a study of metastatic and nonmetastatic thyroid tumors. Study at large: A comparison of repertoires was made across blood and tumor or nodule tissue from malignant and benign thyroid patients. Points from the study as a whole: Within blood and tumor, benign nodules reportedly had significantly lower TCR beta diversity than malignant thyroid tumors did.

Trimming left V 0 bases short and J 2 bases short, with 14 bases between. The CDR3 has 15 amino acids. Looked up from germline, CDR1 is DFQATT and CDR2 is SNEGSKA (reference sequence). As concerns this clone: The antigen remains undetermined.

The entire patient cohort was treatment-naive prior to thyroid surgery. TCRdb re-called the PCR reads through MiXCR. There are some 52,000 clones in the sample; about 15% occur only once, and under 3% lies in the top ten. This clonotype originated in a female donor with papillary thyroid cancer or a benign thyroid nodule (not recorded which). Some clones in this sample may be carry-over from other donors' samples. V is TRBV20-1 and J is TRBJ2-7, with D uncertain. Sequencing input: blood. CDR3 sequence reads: CSARDGGPTTYEQYF. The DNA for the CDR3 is TGCAGTGCTAGAGATGGCGGCCCCACCACCTACGAGCAGTACTTC.